What follows are 26 T cell receptor beta chains derived from one specimen sequenced in a study of CD8 T cells in Susac syndrome. cDNA came from around 0.5 to 1 ug RNA primed by random hexamers. TCRdb reanalysed the immunoSEQ multiplex PCR reads using MiXCR and keeps one entry per CDR3 protein. The sample carries over 150,000 distinct CDR3 sequences, about 93% recorded once. The material sequenced was CD4+ T cells from PBMCs. These receptors were obtained from a human donor with multiple sclerosis.

The rearrangement links TRBV12-3 or TRBV12-4 to TRBJ2-7, with 7 bases matching TRBD1. CDR3 size: 15 residues. J was trimmed by 0 bases and V by 2 bases; bases with no gene match: 4. DNA for the CDR3: TGTGCCAGCAGTTTACCCGGGACAGTCTCCTACGAGCAGTACTTC. Translating gives CASSLPGTVSYEQYF.

The chain uses TRBV6-5 and TRBJ1-1, with unresolved D. In germline, CDR1 is MNHEY, CDR2 SVGAGI. V dropped 0 bases and J dropped 1 base, with 6 bases sitting between them. The CDR3 runs to 14 residues. The DNA for the CDR3 is TGTGCCAGCAGTTACTCGGGTGAGAACACTGAAGCTTTCTTT. Its protein is CASSYSGENTEAFF.

This clonotype appeared a single time. The rearrangement uses TRBV7-2 and TRBJ2-2; 8 bases line up with TRBD2. The germline V gene encodes CDR1 SGHTA and CDR2 FQGNSA. The CDR3 sequence is 15 residues long. Trimming took 5 bases from V and 4 from J; bases not matched to a gene: 6. The CDR3 is CASSRNGGGTGELFF. DNA of the CDR3: TGTGCCAGCAGCCGGAACGGGGGGGGCACCGGGGAGCTGTTTTTT.

This clonotype was seen once. This rearrangement joins TRBV12-3 or TRBV12-4 to TRBJ2-7; perhaps TRBD2 as D (5 bases). V was cut by 3 bases and J by 2 bases, with 11 bases left in between. CDR3 length equals 14 residues. CDR3 sequence reads: CASSFKPSTYEQYF. Written as DNA, the CDR3 is TGTGCCAGCAGTTTTAAGCCTAGCACCTACGAGCAGTACTTC.

The chain couples TRBV2 to TRBJ2-7; D is undetermined. The CDR3 is made up of 13 amino acids. Germline CDR1 and CDR2: SNHLY and FYNNEI. The V end lost 6 bases, the J end lost 3 bases, and 12 bases lay between the germline ends. For the CDR3, the DNA is TGTGCCAGCAGACTTTTTATGAGCTACGAGCAGTACTTC. Its protein product is CASRLFMSYEQYF.

The chain combines TRBV14 with TRBJ2-7, with D perhaps TRBD2 (5 bases). Trimming took 3 bases from V and 4 from J, leaving 10 bases between them. The CDR3 contains 13 residues. CDR1 is SGHDN, CDR2 FVKESK, per germline. The CDR3 bases are TGTGCCAGCAGCCAGAGTGGGAGTTACGAGCAGTACTTC. As protein: CASSQSGSYEQYF.

V usage is TRBV28 and J usage is TRBJ2-7; D remains ambiguous. The germline V gene has CDR1 MDHEN and CDR2 SYDVKM. This CDR3 contains 15 residues. With 4 bases removed from V and 5 bases from J, the gap between germline ends came to 18 bases. The CDR3 sequence: CASSSPSGFPHEQYF. The CDR3 DNA follows: TGTGCCAGCAGTTCCCCGTCCGGGTTCCCCCACGAGCAGTACTTC.

This clonotype was counted a single time. V gene TRBV24-1 combines with J gene TRBJ1-2; 8 bases fit TRBD1. Germline CDR1 reads KGHDR; CDR2 reads SFDVKD. The CDR3 covers 13 residues. Trimming took 7 bases from V and 6 from J; bases not matched to a gene: 6. The CDR3 is CATSQDRGNGYTF. The CDR3 region has the DNA TGTGCCACCAGCCAAGACAGGGGAAATGGCTACACCTTC.

The V gene is TRBV5-5, the J gene TRBJ2-2; a weak D match, TRBD2 (6 bases). In germline, CDR1 is SGHKS, CDR2 YYEKEE (reference sequence). Trimming removed 4 bases at V and 4 bases at J, with 14 bases between. There are 15 residues in the CDR3. CDR3: CASSPSEGSTGELFF. The CDR3 DNA is TGTGCCAGCAGCCCATCGGAGGGGAGCACCGGGGAGCTGTTTTTT.

This chain links TRBV9 with TRBJ2-3; 9 positions agree with TRBD2. Per germline, CDR1 SGDLS and CDR2 YYNGEE. The CDR3 extends over 16 amino acids. Trimming at V came to 3 bases and at J to 5 bases, leaving 10 bases not matched to a gene. The CDR3 loop reads CASSETGTSWVDTQYF. The CDR3 DNA follows: TGTGCCAGCAGCGAAACCGGGACTAGCTGGGTAGATACGCAGTATTTT.

The rearrangement uses TRBV20-1 and TRBJ2-5; 7 nucleotides agree with TRBD1. Trimming cost V 5 bases and J 0 bases; bases outside gene matches: 6. There are 14 residues in the CDR3. The germline V gene encodes CDR1 DFQATT and CDR2 SNEGSKA (reference sequence). This CDR3 is CSASDRRYQETQYF. CDR3 DNA sequence: TGCAGTGCTTCGGACAGGCGCTACCAAGAGACCCAGTACTTC.

The chain has TRBV28 and TRBJ2-7; 8 nucleotides align to TRBD1. CDR3 length: 13 amino acids. Germline V gene data show CDR1 as MDHEN and CDR2 as SYDVKM. J gave up 5 bases and V 5 bases, and 5 bases lay outside the gene matches. CDR3 sequence (DNA): TGTGCCAGCAGTCCCCCGGACAGGGACGAGCAGTACTTC. Translating it yields CASSPPDRDEQYF.

This chain joins TRBV19 and TRBJ2-5; D is ambiguous. The CDR3 totals 13 residues. V lost 3 bases to trimming and J lost 5 bases, with 10 bases between them. Germline V gene data show CDR1 as LNHDA and CDR2 as SQIVND (reference sequence). The CDR3 bases are TGTGCCAGTAGTATTATGGGGTCGGAGACCCAGTACTTC. It yields the protein CASSIMGSETQYF.

The V and J genes are TRBV3-1 and TRBJ2-7; tentatively, D is TRBD1 (5 bases). From germline, CDR1 is LGHDT and CDR2 YNNKEL (reference sequence). Trimming removed 4 bases from V and 8 bases from J, with 12 bases in between. CDR3 size: 12 residues. For the CDR3, the DNA is TGTGCCAGCAGCCTGACGGACACTAAGCAGTACTTC. It yields the protein CASSLTDTKQYF.

The chain recombines TRBV4-1 with TRBJ2-1; no clear D. The CDR3 consists of 13 residues. Trimming took 6 bases from V and 5 from J, leaving 11 bases between them. CDR1 is MGHRA and CDR2 is YSYEKL in the germline V gene. The CDR3 sequence: CASRSMQDNEQFF. CDR3 bases: TGCGCCAGCAGAAGCATGCAGGACAATGAGCAGTTCTTC.

The chain combines TRBV27 with TRBJ2-7, with 8 bases aligning to TRBD1. The CDR3 consists of 15 residues. CDR1 MNHEY and CDR2 SMNVEV come from the germline V gene (reference sequence). V was pared by 6 bases and J by 4 bases, with 11 bases of the junction left unmatched. CDR3 residues: CASRRSGTGTYEQYF. In nucleotides, the CDR3 is TGTGCCAGCAGAAGGTCCGGGACAGGTACTTACGAGCAGTACTTC.

V gene TRBV20-1 combines with J gene TRBJ2-7; TRBD2 agrees at 9 bases. This CDR3 has 12 amino acids. Germline V gives CDR1 DFQATT, CDR2 SNEGSKA (reference sequence). V lost 4 bases and J lost 3; bases outside the gene matches: 1. CDR3: CSATAGGYEQYF. Written as DNA, the CDR3 is TGCAGTGCTACAGCGGGAGGCTACGAGCAGTACTTC.

The chain recombines TRBV29-1 with TRBJ2-5; D call uncertain. Trimming stripped 4 bases from V and 5 bases from J, with 14 bases between. The CDR3 has 13 amino acids. CDR1 is SQVTM and CDR2 is ANQGSEA in the germline V gene. Here the CDR3 DNA reads TGCAGCGTTGTTGGCTACCCCCGGGAGACCCAGTACTTC. This codes for CSVVGYPRETQYF.

The CDR3 sequence: CASSLVVSGGDTQYF. In DNA, the CDR3 is TGTGCCAGCAGCTTAGTTGTTAGCGGGGGGGATACGCAGTATTTT. The chain employs TRBV7-2 and TRBJ2-3; the match to TRBD2 covers 10 bases. Per the germline V gene, CDR1 is SGHTA and CDR2 is FQGNSA. V lost 1 base, J lost 6 bases, and 4 bases stayed unmatched. The CDR3 consists of 15 residues. Full variable domain (missing parts from reference TRBV7-2 and TRBJ2-3): GAGVSQSPSNKVTEKGKDVELRCDPISGHTALYWYRQSLGQGLEFLIYFQGNSAPDKSGLPSDRFSAERTGGSVSTLTIQRTQQEDSAVYLCASSLVVSGGDTQYFGPGTRLTVL.

This rearrangement joins TRBV7-3 to TRBJ2-3, with TRBD2 matching over 7 bases. Germline values: CDR1 SGHTA, CDR2 FQGTGA. V lost 6 bases to trimming and J lost 4 bases; unmatched junction nucleotides: 4. The CDR3 length is 13 residues. The CDR3 here is CASSPGGADTQYF. As DNA, the CDR3 is TGTGCCAGCAGTCCGGGGGGAGCAGATACGCAGTATTTT.

This chain joins TRBV5-1 and TRBJ2-5; 9 nucleotides agree with TRBD1. Trimming removed 4 bases from V and 5 bases from J; junction bases left unmatched: 9. Germline CDR1 and CDR2: SGHRS and YFSETQ. The CDR3 is 15 residues long. CDR3 in amino acids: CASSKGTGTVETQYF. CDR3 nucleotides: TGCGCCAGCAGCAAGGGGACAGGGACCGTGGAGACCCAGTACTTC.

This clonotype was seen a handful of times. The chain employs TRBV4-1 and TRBJ1-2, with unresolved D. This CDR3 spans 14 amino acids. Trimming removed 1 base at V and 0 bases at J, with 6 bases between. Germline CDR1 is MGHRA and CDR2 is YSYEKL. The CDR3 coding sequence is TGCGCCAGCAGCCAAGCAGTAGCTAACTATGGCTACACCTTC. Amino acid sequence: CASSQAVANYGYTF.

The chain employs TRBV5-4 and TRBJ2-5; D call uncertain. The CDR3 contains 13 residues. V was cut by 4 bases and J by 1 base, with 8 bases left in between. Looked up from germline, CDR1 is SGHNT and CDR2 is YYREEE (reference sequence). The CDR3 reads CASSTASQETQYF. The CDR3, as DNA: TGTGCCAGCAGCACTGCTTCCCAAGAGACCCAGTACTTC. Full variable domain (missing parts from reference TRBV5-4 and TRBJ2-5): ETGVTQSPTHLIKTRGQQVTLRCSSQSGHNTVSWYQQALGQGPQFIFQYYREEENGRGNFPPRFSGLQFPNYSSELNVNALELDDSALYLCASSTASQETQYFGPGTRLLVL.

This clonotype has just one count. The chain has TRBV5-1 and TRBJ2-5; D not certain. V shed 1 base and J shed 3 bases, with 13 bases lying between them. Looked up from germline, CDR1 is SGHRS and CDR2 is YFSETQ. The CDR3 spans 15 residues. The CDR3 loop is CASSLSSGTKETQYF. The CDR3 DNA reads TGCGCCAGCAGCTTGTCATCGGGCACCAAAGAGACCCAGTACTTC.

This clonotype appeared a few times. The chain is built from TRBV11-2 and TRBJ2-5, with unresolved D. The V gene lost 5 bases and the J gene lost 2 bases, with 3 bases spanning the gap. Germline loops: CDR1 SGHAT, CDR2 FQNNGV. CDR3 length equals 11 residues. CDR3 bases: TGTGCCAGCAGCGCTCAAGAGACCCAGTACTTC. Translating it yields CASSAQETQYF. Filled out from reference TRBV11-2 and TRBJ2-5, the complete variable domain reads EAGVAQSPRYKIIEKRQSVAFWCNPISGHATLYWYQQILGQGPKLLIQFQNNGVVDDSQLPKDRFSAERLKGVDSTLKIQPAKLEDSAVYLCASSAQETQYFGPGTRLLVL.

V is TRBV13 and J is TRBJ2-5; D is tentatively TRBD1 or TRBD2 (5 bases each). Trimming stripped 5 bases from V and 4 bases from J, with 14 bases between. The CDR3 is made up of 14 amino acids. In germline, CDR1 is PRHDT, CDR2 FYEKMQ (reference sequence). CDR3 loop: CASSPRRGTETQYF. The CDR3 DNA sequence: TGTGCCAGCAGCCCTCGACGGGGCACAGAGACCCAGTACTTC.